The present T cell receptor beta chain was sequenced within a study of CD8 T cells in ankylosing spondylitis. Broader study findings: Reportedly, matched ankylosing spondylitis synovial fluid was significantly enriched for disease-linked clones.

TCRdb recomputed calls from the 5' RACE reads with MiXCR, one row per CDR3 protein. The profile shows 300,000 to 350,000 distinct CDR3 sequences, about 14% of them singletons. Concerning this clonotype itself: Its antigen is currently unknown.

Germline V lookup: CDR1 SGHRS, CDR2 YFSETQ. CDR3 length equals 16 residues. The ends lost 4 bases at V and 15 bases at J; junction bases unmatched: 20. The receptor's source is a male donor with ankylosing spondylitis or in good health (not recorded which). The J gene is TRBJ2-1, the V gene TRBV5-1, with 9 bases identical to TRBD2. Specimen: blood, either unsorted or a sorted T cell fraction (not recorded which). The CDR3 spells CASSPEGLAGSESGFF. The CDR3 nucleotides are TGCGCCAGCAGCCCGGAAGGCCTAGCGGGATCCGAGTCCGGGTTCTTC.